This TCR beta chain was recovered during a study of regulatory T cells in long-lasting Graves disease. This clonotype was picked up a small number of times. Arm-PCR of CDR3 regions and iRepertoire HTBI primers were the basis on which TCR beta libraries were built. TCRdb passed the multiplex PCR reads through MiXCR, listing each CDR3 protein once. In the table there are 500,000 to 700,000 distinct CDR3 sequences, about 30% of which are singletons. Time point of the sample: persistent/refractory GD, antithyroid drugs over 5 years with positive TRAb. Preparation of the TCR library used RNA extracted from PBMCs. V was cut by 0 bases and J by 3 bases, with 13 bases left in between. Germline lookup yields CDR1 SGHRS and CDR2 YFSETQ. The CDR3 totals 15 residues.

The sequence was obtained from a female donor with Graves disease. This sequence joins TRBV5-1 and TRBJ2-7, with a tentative D call TRBD1 (6 bases). The sample here was peripheral blood mononuclear cells (PBMCs), taken when the disease was refractory, from a patient treated with antithyroid drugs. This CDR3 is CASSLDPGQSYEQYF. In DNA form, the CDR3 reads TGCGCCAGCAGCTTGGATCCCGGACAGAGCTACGAGCAGTACTTC.